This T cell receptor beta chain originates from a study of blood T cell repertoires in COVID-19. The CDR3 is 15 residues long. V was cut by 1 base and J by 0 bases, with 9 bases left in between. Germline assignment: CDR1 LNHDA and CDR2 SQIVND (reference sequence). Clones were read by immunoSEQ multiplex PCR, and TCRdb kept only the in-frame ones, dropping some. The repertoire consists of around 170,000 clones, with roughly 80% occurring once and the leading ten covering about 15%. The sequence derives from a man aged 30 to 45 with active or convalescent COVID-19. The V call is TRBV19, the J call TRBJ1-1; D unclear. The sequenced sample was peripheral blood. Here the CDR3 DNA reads TGTGCCAGTAGTATAGGGGCAGGCATGAACACTGAAGCTTTCTTT. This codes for CASSIGAGMNTEAFF.